The 15 T cell receptor beta chains below were found in one sample sequenced in a study of Graves' ophthalmopathy and Graves' hyperthyroidism. CDR3 regions of TCR beta were amplified from RNA transcripts. HTBI-primed first-round RT-PCR preceded second-round multiplex PCR. TCRdb reprocessed the multiplex PCR reads via MiXCR and lists one record per CDR3 protein. The sample includes more than 1,000,000 distinct CDR3 sequences, less than 45% seen only once; the top ten take 11%. The sample taken for sequencing was peripheral blood or thyroid tissue (not recorded which). The receptor set was obtained from an adult man with Graves' hyperthyroidism.

This clonotype appeared a few times. The rearrangement links TRBV3-1 to TRBJ2-5; a possible D gene is TRBD1 (6 bases). V was cut by 2 bases and J by 4 bases, with 11 bases left in between. Germline loops: CDR1 LGHDT, CDR2 YNNKEL (reference sequence). The CDR3 is made up of 14 amino acids. The CDR3: CASSQPRGIETQYF. Here the CDR3 DNA reads TGTGCCAGCAGCCAACCTAGGGGGATAGAGACCCAGTACTTC.

In regard to this clonotype: This may be a read error, as it is one base from a much larger clone. This sequence joins TRBV2 and TRBJ2-7; D unclear. The CDR3 extends over 12 amino acids. Germline V lookup: CDR1 SNHLY, CDR2 FYNNEI. The CDR3 region has the DNA TGTGTCAGCACCTCGTACTCCTACGAGCAGTACTTC. It encodes CVSTSYSYEQYF.

The V gene is TRBV5-6, the J gene TRBJ1-3, with D unresolved. CDR3 length: 16 amino acids. With 3 bases removed from V and 4 bases from J, the gap between germline ends came to 17 bases. Germline CDR1 and CDR2: SGHDT and YYEEEE. This chain's CDR3 is CASSSKTTEWGNTIYF. In DNA form, the CDR3 reads TGTGCCAGCAGCTCCAAGACCACCGAATGGGGAAACACCATATATTTT.

Comments on this clonotype: A read error may explain this, as a much larger clone is one base away. The genes are TRBV11-2 and TRBJ1-1; D gene unclear. The CDR3 is made up of 13 amino acids. The germline V gene has CDR1 SGHAT and CDR2 FQNNGV. The CDR3 sequence: CASARRGNTEALF. CDR3 sequence (DNA): TGTGCCAGCGCCCGGCGAGGGAACACTGAAGCTCTCTTT.

This clonotype came up a few times. This chain connects TRBV10-3 to TRBJ2-7; D is unclear. Trimming took 8 bases from V and 3 from J, leaving 14 bases between them. Germline values: CDR1 ENHRY, CDR2 SYGVKD. This CDR3 is built from 13 residues. This CDR3 reads CAIHGPSDYEQYF. The CDR3 DNA reads TGTGCCATCCATGGACCGTCGGACTACGAGCAGTACTTC.

This clonotype was observed many times. The chain links TRBV7-9 to TRBJ1-4; 7 bases are a match to TRBD1. V lost 5 bases, J lost 8 bases, and 8 bases stayed unmatched. This CDR3 contains 14 residues. CDR1 and CDR2 (germline): SEHNR, FQNEAQ (reference sequence). CDR3 sequence: CASSRQGLREKLFF. The DNA for the CDR3 is TGTGCCAGCAGCCGACAGGGACTGCGGGAAAAACTGTTTTTT.

A single count supports this clonotype. This chain connects TRBV11-1 to TRBJ1-4; D not resolved. The ends were cut back, 9 bases at V and 0 bases at J, with 8 bases in the middle. The CDR3 covers 13 residues. Germline lookup yields CDR1 SGHAT and CDR2 FQDESV (reference sequence). Written as DNA, the CDR3 is TGTGCCAGACAGCCCGCAACTAATGAAAAACTGTTTTTT. It specifies CARQPATNEKLFF. The complete variable domain, with remaining parts taken from reference TRBV11-1 and TRBJ1-4, reads EAEVAQSPRYKITEKSQAVAFWCDPISGHATLYWYRQILGQGPELLVQFQDESVVDDSQLPKDRFSAERLKGVDSTLKIQPAELGDSAMYLCARQPATNEKLFFGSGTQLSVL.

This clonotype was seen at least ten times. The CDR3 here is CATIPSGSSYEQYF. Written as DNA, the CDR3 is TGTGCCACAATACCTAGCGGGAGCTCCTACGAGCAGTACTTC. This chain uses TRBV10-3 with TRBJ2-7, with TRBD2 identical over 10 bases. The germline V gene encodes CDR1 ENHRY and CDR2 SYGVKD. The CDR3 has 14 residues. The ends lost 10 bases at V and 0 bases at J; junction bases unmatched: 6.

The genes are TRBV7-2 and TRBJ2-7, with 9 bases lining up with TRBD1. The J segment lost 5 bases and the V segment lost 1 base, leaving 6 bases of the junction unmatched. Germline lookup yields CDR1 SGHTA and CDR2 FQGNSA. The CDR3 extends over 15 amino acids. The CDR3 loop is CASSLVSDRGHEQYF. In nucleotides, the CDR3 is TGTGCCAGCAGCTTAGTGTCGGACAGGGGCCACGAGCAGTACTTC.

This chain connects TRBV12-3 or TRBV12-4 to TRBJ1-1, with TRBD1 identical over 8 bases. CDR3 length equals 14 residues. Trimming at V came to 4 bases and at J to 11 bases, leaving 12 bases not matched to a gene. CDR3 in amino acids: CASSSSNQGARAFF. The CDR3 nucleotides are TGTGCCAGCAGTTCTAGTAACCAGGGGGCTCGGGCTTTCTTT.

For the CDR3, the DNA is TGTGCCATCAGTGAGACAGGGGGCGCTGAAGCTTTCTTT. Amino acids: CAISETGGAEAFF. The V call is TRBV10-3, the J call TRBJ1-1, with TRBD1 matching 9 bases. J was trimmed by 6 bases and V by 2 bases; bases with no gene match: 1. This CDR3 spans 13 amino acids. Germline V gene data show CDR1 as ENHRY and CDR2 as SYGVKD.

A word on this clonotype: A much larger clone sits a single nucleotide away, making a read error possible. No conserved phenylalanine or tryptophan is present at the end of the CDR3, so a read error is the likely explanation. The chain joins TRBV10-1 to TRBJ2-7; the match to TRBD1 covers 12 bases. Germline V gene lookup returns CDR1 WNHNN and CDR2 SYGVQD (reference sequence). The CDR3 has 16 amino acids. With V trimmed by 2 bases and J by 7 bases, 9 bases remained unmatched. CDR3 bases: TGCGCCAGCAGTGAGGGGCCCGGGACAGGGGGCTATGAGCAGTACCTC. Amino acid sequence: CASSEGPGTGGYEQYL.

This clonotype was detected a few times. The rearrangement uses TRBV12-3 or TRBV12-4 and TRBJ2-5; 15 bases align to TRBD2. V lost 5 bases to trimming and J lost 1 base; unmatched junction nucleotides: 11. The CDR3 runs 19 residues. The CDR3 is CASSPGLAGGRDFQETQYF. In DNA form, the CDR3 reads TGTGCCAGCAGTCCGGGACTAGCGGGAGGCCGAGATTTCCAAGAGACCCAGTACTTC.

The chain recombines TRBV29-1 with TRBJ1-2; no clear D gene. The germline V and J ends were trimmed by 0 bases and 6 bases, with 8 bases remaining between them. This CDR3 is 12 amino acids long. Germline CDR1 SQVTM, CDR2 ANQGSEA. The CDR3 DNA reads as TGCAGCGTTGAAGATGGCTTCAATGGCTACACCTTC. Its translation is CSVEDGFNGYTF.

Only a few counts were recorded for this clonotype. This sequence joins TRBV28 and TRBJ2-7, with D perhaps assigned TRBD1 or TRBD2 (5 bases each). Germline CDR1 MDHEN, CDR2 SYDVKM. Trimming pared 5 bases from V and 3 bases from J, leaving 14 bases between. This CDR3 comprises 14 residues. CDR3 coding DNA: TGTGCCAGCAGTCATTATGGGGGTGGCTACGAGCAGTACTTC. It yields the protein CASSHYGGGYEQYF.